This TCR beta chain was obtained from a study of tumor-infiltrating lymphocytes in primary liver carcinoma. At the level of the study: Staging of the tumors gave T1-T3 N0M0, with widths of about 4.2 to 10 cm.

The authors made TCR beta cDNA from about 500 ng total RNA with a constant-region primer. Libraries covering TCR beta were generated through three nested multiplex PCR rounds (using a slightly modified ARM-PCR). TCRdb re-derived calls from the multiplex PCR reads in MiXCR, one entry per CDR3 protein. Of some 30,000 distinct CDR3 sequences listed, over 60% are singletons. The tissue used was unsorted bulk material of about 19-33 mg. RNA and DNA were co-extracted from it with the AllPrep DNA/RNA mini kit. Sampling was performed at five separate regions of each tumor. For this clonotype: What it binds is unknown. At one of its ends the junction is not consistent with the germline gene, which may arise from a read error.

Study observations and caveats: Representation across all five tumor regions was limited to only about 7.5-24% of top clones. Tumors significantly exceeded blood in top-250-clone fraction (p = 0.039).

Material for sequencing was liver tumor tissue from sampling region 5. Subset in this sample: tumor region T5, tumor centre. This receptor was taken from a man aged 35 to 55 with primary liver carcinoma and hepatitis B virus infection.

The CDR3: CVSTSSSVTGGHYGYTF. In nucleotides, the CDR3 is TGTGTCAGCACCTCATCGAGCGTGACAGGGGGGCACTATGGCTACACCTTC. The chain joins TRBV5-6 to TRBJ1-2; 9 bases map to TRBD1. Germline lookup yields CDR1 SGHDT and CDR2 YYEEEE. The CDR3 is 17 amino acids.